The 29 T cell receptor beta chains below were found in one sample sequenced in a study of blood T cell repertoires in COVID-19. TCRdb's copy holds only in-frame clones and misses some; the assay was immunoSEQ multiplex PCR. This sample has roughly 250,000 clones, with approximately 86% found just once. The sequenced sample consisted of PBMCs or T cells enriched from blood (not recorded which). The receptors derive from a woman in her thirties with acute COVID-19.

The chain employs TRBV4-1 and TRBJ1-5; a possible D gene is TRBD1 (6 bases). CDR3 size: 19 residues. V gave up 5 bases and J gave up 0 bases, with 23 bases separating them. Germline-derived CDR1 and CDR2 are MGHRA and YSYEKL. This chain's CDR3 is CASSLRQELRAYSNQPQHF. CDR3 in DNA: TGCGCCAGCAGCTTAAGACAGGAGCTCCGAGCCTATAGCAATCAGCCCCAGCATTTT.

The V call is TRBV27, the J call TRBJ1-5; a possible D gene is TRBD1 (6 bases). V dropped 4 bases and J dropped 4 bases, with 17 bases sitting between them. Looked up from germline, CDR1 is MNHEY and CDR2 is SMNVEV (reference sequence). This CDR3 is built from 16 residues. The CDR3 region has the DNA TGTGCCAGCAGTTCCGGGGGGGCACCCGGAAATCAGCCCCAGCATTTT. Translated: CASSSGGAPGNQPQHF.

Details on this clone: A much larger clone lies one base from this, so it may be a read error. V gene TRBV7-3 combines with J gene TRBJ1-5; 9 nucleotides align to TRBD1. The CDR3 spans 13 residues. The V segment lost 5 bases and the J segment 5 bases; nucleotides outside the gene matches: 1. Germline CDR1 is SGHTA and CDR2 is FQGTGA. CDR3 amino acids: CASSRDRDQPQHF. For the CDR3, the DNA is TGTGCCAGCAGCAGGGACAGGGATCAGCCCCAGCATTTT.

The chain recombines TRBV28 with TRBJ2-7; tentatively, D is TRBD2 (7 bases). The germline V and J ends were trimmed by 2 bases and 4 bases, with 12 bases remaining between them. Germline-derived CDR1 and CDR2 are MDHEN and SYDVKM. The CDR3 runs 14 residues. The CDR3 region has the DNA TGTGCCAGCAGTTTAGGGGGGGCTGGGTACGAGCAGTACTTC. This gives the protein CASSLGGAGYEQYF.

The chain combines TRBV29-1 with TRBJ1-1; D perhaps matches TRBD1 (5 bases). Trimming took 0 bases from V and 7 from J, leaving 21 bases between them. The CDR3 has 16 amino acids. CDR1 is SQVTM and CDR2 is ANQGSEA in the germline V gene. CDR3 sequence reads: CSVEDQPSLGGDEAFF. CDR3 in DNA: TGCAGCGTTGAAGATCAACCCTCTCTCGGGGGGGATGAAGCTTTCTTT.

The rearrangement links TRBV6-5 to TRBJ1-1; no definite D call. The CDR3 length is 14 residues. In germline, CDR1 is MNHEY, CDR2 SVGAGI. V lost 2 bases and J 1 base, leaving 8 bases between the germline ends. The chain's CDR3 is CASSYDRRNTEAFF. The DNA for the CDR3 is TGTGCCAGCAGTTACGACCGGAGGAACACTGAAGCTTTCTTT.

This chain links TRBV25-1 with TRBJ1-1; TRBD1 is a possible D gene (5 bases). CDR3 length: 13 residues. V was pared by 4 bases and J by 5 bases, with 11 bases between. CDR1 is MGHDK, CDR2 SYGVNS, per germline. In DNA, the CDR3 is TGTGCCAGCAGTGTTGGGGCCAGAACTGAAGCTTTCTTT. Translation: CASSVGARTEAFF.

The CDR3 here is CASSPDRDYGYTF. The CDR3 bases are TGTGCCAGCAGTCCGGACAGAGACTATGGCTACACCTTC. The chain recombines TRBV28 with TRBJ1-2, with a tentative D call TRBD1 (6 bases). Germline CDR1 MDHEN, CDR2 SYDVKM. CDR3 length: 13 residues. Trimming removed 5 bases at V and 3 bases at J, with 10 bases between.

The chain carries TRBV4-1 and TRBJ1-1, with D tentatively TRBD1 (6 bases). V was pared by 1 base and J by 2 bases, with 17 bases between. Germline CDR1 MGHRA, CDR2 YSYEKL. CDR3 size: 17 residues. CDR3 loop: CASSQALTGFTNTEAFF. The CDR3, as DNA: TGCGCCAGCAGCCAAGCCCTAACAGGGTTTACTAACACTGAAGCTTTCTTT.

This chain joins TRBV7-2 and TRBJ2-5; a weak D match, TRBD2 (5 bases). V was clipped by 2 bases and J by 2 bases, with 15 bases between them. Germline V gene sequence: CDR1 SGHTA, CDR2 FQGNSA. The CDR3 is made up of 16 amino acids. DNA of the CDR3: TGTGCCAGCAGCTTACAGGCCAGACTAAGTCAAGAGACCCAGTACTTC. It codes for CASSLQARLSQETQYF.

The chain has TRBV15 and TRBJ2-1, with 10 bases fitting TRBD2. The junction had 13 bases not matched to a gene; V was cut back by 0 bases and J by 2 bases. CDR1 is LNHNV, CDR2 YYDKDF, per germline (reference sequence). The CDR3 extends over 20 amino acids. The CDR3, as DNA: TGTGCCACCAGCAGAGATATACTAGCGGGATTCCAGGGGACCTACAATGAGCAGTTCTTC. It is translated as CATSRDILAGFQGTYNEQFF.

The CDR3 region has the DNA TGTGCCAGCAGCTCAGGGGGGGAGCAGTTCTTC. Translation gives CASSSGGEQFF. The chain recombines TRBV28 with TRBJ2-1; D perhaps matches TRBD1 (7 bases). Trimming took 6 bases from V and 10 from J, leaving 10 bases between them. The germline V gene has CDR1 MDHEN and CDR2 SYDVKM. The length of the CDR3 is 11 residues. Filled out from reference TRBV28 and TRBJ2-1, the complete variable domain reads DVKVTQSSRYLVKRTGEKVFLECVQDMDHENMFWYRQDPGLGLRLIYFSYDVKMKEKGDIPEGYSVSREKKERFSLILESASTNQTSMYLCASSSGGEQFFGPGTRLTVL.

CDR3 residues: CASKTGVYEQYF. As DNA, the CDR3 is TGTGCCAGCAAAACGGGGGTTTACGAGCAGTACTTC. V gene TRBV28 combines with J gene TRBJ2-7; a weak D match, TRBD2 (6 bases). Between the trimmed V and J ends, which lost 7 bases and 4 bases, there was a span of 11 bases. Germline V gene sequence: CDR1 MDHEN, CDR2 SYDVKM. There are 12 residues in the CDR3.

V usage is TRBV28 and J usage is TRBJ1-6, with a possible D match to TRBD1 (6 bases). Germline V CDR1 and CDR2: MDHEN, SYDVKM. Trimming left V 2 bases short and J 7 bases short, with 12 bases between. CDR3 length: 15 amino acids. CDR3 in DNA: TGTGCCAGCAGTTTAGTAGGAAGGGGGAATTCACCCCTCCACTTT. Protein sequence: CASSLVGRGNSPLHF.

The CDR3 protein is CASSGGTGGTEAFF. The DNA for the CDR3 is TGTGCCAGCAGTGGCGGGACAGGGGGCACTGAAGCTTTCTTT. The chain joins TRBV27 to TRBJ1-1; TRBD1 matches 11 bases. This CDR3 contains 14 residues. Germline CDR1 and CDR2: MNHEY and SMNVEV (reference sequence). The V segment lost 5 bases and the J segment 4 bases; nucleotides outside the gene matches: 3.

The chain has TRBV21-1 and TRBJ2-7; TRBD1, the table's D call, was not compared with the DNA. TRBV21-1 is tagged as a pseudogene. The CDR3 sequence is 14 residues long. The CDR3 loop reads CASSSSDRDYEQYF. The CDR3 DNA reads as TGTGCCAGCAGCTCTTCGGACAGGGACTACGAGCAGTACTTC.

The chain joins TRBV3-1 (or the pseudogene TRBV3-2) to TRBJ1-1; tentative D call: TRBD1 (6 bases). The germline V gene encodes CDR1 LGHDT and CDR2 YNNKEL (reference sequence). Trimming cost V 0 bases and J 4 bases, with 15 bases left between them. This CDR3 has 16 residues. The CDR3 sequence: CASSQEGGGSATEAFF. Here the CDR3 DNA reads TGTGCCAGCAGCCAAGAGGGTGGGGGCTCCGCCACTGAAGCTTTCTTT.

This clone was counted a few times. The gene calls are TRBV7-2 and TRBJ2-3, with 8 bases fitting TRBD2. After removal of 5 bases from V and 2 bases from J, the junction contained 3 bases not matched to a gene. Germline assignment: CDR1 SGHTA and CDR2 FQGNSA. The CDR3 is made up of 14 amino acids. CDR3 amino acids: CASSPGLATDTQYF. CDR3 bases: TGTGCCAGCAGCCCCGGACTAGCCACAGATACGCAGTATTTT.

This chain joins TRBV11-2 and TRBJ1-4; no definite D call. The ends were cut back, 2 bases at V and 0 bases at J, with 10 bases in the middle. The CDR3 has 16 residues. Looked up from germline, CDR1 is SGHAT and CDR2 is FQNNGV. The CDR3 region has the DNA TGTGCCAGCAGCTTACAGGAGGCCACAACTAATGAAAAACTGTTTTTT. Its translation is CASSLQEATTNEKLFF.

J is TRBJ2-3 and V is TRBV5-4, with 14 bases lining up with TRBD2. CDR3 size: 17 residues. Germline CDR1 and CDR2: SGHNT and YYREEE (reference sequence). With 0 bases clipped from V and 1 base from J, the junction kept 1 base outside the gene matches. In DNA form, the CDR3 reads TGTGCCAGCAGCTTGGGGGGACTAGCGGGAGGCACAGATACGCAGTATTTT. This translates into CASSLGGLAGGTDTQYF.

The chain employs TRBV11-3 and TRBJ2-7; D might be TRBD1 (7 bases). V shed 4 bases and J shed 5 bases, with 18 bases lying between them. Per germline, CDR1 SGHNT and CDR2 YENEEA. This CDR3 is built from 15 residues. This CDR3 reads CASSSMTTGEDEQYF. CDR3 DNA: TGTGCCAGCAGCTCGATGACTACAGGGGAGGACGAGCAGTACTTC.

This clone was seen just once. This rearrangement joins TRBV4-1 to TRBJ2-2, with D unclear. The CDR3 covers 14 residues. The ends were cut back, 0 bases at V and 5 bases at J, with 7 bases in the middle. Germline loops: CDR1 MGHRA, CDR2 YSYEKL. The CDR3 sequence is CASSQDSRTGELFF. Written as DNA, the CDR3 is TGCGCCAGCAGCCAAGATAGTCGGACCGGGGAGCTGTTTTTT.

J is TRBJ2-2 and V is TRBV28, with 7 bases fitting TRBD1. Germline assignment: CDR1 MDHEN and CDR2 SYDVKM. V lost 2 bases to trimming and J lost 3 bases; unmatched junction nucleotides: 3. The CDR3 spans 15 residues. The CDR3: CASSLSQGDTGELFF. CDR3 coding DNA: TGTGCCAGCAGTTTAAGCCAGGGGGACACCGGGGAGCTGTTTTTT.

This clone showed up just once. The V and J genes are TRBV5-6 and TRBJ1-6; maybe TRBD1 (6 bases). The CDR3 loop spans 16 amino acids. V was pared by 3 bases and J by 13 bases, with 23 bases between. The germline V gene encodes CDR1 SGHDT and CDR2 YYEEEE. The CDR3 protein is CASSSRTDGSAGPLHF. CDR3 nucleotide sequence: TGTGCCAGCAGCTCCCGGACAGACGGGTCCGCCGGGCCCCTCCACTTT.

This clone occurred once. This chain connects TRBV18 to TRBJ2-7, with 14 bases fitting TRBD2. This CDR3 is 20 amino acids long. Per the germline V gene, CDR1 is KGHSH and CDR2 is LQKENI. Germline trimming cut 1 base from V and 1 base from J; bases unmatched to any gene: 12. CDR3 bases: TGTGCCAGCTCACCACTAGGGACTAGCGGGAGCAGGACCTTTTCCTACGAGCAGTACTTC. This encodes CASSPLGTSGSRTFSYEQYF.

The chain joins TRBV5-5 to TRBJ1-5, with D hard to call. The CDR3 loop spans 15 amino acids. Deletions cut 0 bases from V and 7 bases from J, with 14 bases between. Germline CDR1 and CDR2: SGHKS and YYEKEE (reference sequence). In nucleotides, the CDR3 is TGTGCCAGCAGCTTGGATTCCGGGGTCTGGCAGCCCCAGCATTTT. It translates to CASSLDSGVWQPQHF.

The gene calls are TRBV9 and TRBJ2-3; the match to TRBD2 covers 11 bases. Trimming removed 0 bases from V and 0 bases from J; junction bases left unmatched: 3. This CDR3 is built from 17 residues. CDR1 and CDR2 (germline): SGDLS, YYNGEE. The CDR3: CASSVVSGGASTDTQYF. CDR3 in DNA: TGTGCCAGCAGCGTAGTTAGCGGGGGGGCTAGCACAGATACGCAGTATTTT.

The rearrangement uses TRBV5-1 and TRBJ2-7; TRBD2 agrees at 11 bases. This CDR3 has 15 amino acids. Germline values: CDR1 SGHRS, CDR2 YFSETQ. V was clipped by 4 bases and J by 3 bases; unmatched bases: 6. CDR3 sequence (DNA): TGCGCCAGCAGCCAGGGGACTAGCGGCCTCTACGAGCAGTACTTC. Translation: CASSQGTSGLYEQYF.

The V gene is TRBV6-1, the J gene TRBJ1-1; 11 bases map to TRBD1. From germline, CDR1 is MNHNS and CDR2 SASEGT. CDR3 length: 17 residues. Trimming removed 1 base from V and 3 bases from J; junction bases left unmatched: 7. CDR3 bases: TGTGCCAGCAGTGAAGTATGGGACAGGGGGTTGGACACTGAAGCTTTCTTT. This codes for CASSEVWDRGLDTEAFF.